These 14 T cell receptor beta chains share one sample of origin, sequenced in a study of blood T cell repertoires in COVID-19. Only in-frame clones appear in the TCRdb table, and some are missing; sequencing was by immunoSEQ multiplex PCR. The sample has over 350,000 clones, 85% to 90% seen once. Sequenced input: PBMCs or T cells enriched from blood (not recorded which). Every receptor here comes from a woman between 18 and 29 years old who had recovered from COVID-19.

V is TRBV7-9 and J is TRBJ2-7; possible D gene TRBD2, 5 bases. Germline CDR1 and CDR2: SEHNR and FQNEAQ (reference sequence). Trimming took off 5 bases at V and 9 bases at J, with 14 bases between the two ends. The CDR3 extends over 12 amino acids. CDR3 nucleotide sequence: TGTGCCAGCAGCAGAGTTAATGAGGGGCAGTACTTC. Its protein product is CASSRVNEGQYF.

This rearrangement joins TRBV11-2 to TRBJ2-3; 11 bases agree with TRBD2. Per germline, CDR1 SGHAT and CDR2 FQNNGV. The CDR3 contains 14 residues. Unmatched junction bases numbered 3, after V lost 4 bases and J lost 6 bases. The CDR3 protein is CASSSWTSGDTQYF. The CDR3 DNA follows: TGTGCCAGCAGCTCGTGGACTAGCGGGGATACGCAGTATTTT.

V is TRBV5-1 and J is TRBJ2-1; TRBD2 aligns across 10 bases. Germline loops: CDR1 SGHRS, CDR2 YFSETQ. J gave up 0 bases and V 4 bases, and 13 bases lay outside the gene matches. This CDR3 region has 19 residues. The CDR3 nucleotides are TGCGCCAGCAGCCGGACCGTCCAAGCGGGGGGGCTCTCCTACAATGAGCAGTTCTTC. It yields the protein CASSRTVQAGGLSYNEQFF. The whole variable domain, remainder taken from reference TRBV5-1 and TRBJ2-1, is KAGVTQTPRYLIKTRGQQVTLSCSPISGHRSVSWYQQTPGQGLQFLFEYFSETQRNKGNFPGRFSGRQFSNSRSEMNVSTLELGDSALYLCASSRTVQAGGLSYNEQFFGPGTRLTVL.

The chain links TRBV7-9 to TRBJ1-2, with unresolved D. From germline, CDR1 is SEHNR and CDR2 FQNEAQ (reference sequence). The CDR3 sequence is 12 residues long. Deletions cut 5 bases from V and 6 bases from J, with 10 bases between. The CDR3 here is CASSAQDHGYTF. In DNA form, the CDR3 reads TGTGCCAGCAGCGCCCAGGATCATGGCTACACCTTC.

The chain carries TRBV14 and TRBJ1-5; D unresolved. V was shortened by 1 base and J by 4 bases, with 2 bases between the two germline ends. The CDR3 extends over 12 amino acids. The germline V gene encodes CDR1 SGHDN and CDR2 FVKESK. The CDR3 DNA reads as TGTGCCAGCAGCCAAGCAAATCAGCCCCAGCATTTT. Translated: CASSQANQPQHF.

The chain couples TRBV2 to TRBJ2-7; 7 positions agree with TRBD1. With 5 bases clipped from V and 2 bases from J, the junction kept 6 bases outside the gene matches. Germline values: CDR1 SNHLY, CDR2 FYNNEI. The CDR3 has 14 amino acids. CDR3 coding DNA: TGTGCCAGCAGTCCACTTACAGGGGCCTACGAGCAGTACTTC. Its protein is CASSPLTGAYEQYF.

The V and J genes are TRBV29-1 and TRBJ2-1; 15 bases line up with TRBD2. CDR1 SQVTM and CDR2 ANQGSEA come from the germline V gene. The length of the CDR3 is 16 residues. V shed 7 bases, J shed 9 bases, and the junction held 13 bases outside the gene matches. The CDR3 region has the DNA TGCAGCGCAAAAGGACTAGCGGGGGGGCACCACCTTGAGCAGTTCTTC. Protein sequence: CSAKGLAGGHHLEQFF.

The gene calls are TRBV2 and TRBJ1-4; possibly TRBD1 for D (6 bases). The germline CDR1 and CDR2 sequences are SNHLY and FYNNEI. The germline V and J ends were trimmed by 8 bases and 8 bases, with 21 bases remaining between them. This CDR3 spans 15 amino acids. The chain's CDR3 is CASEGQRPSNEKLFF. The CDR3 nucleotides read TGTGCCAGCGAAGGACAGAGGCCAAGCAACGAAAAACTGTTTTTT.

V and J are TRBV5-6 and TRBJ1-2; D may be TRBD1 (5 bases). Trimming removed 0 bases at V and 5 bases at J, with 11 bases between. The CDR3 length is 14 residues. Germline lookup yields CDR1 SGHDT and CDR2 YYEEEE. The chain's CDR3 is CASSLGRGRYGYTF. The CDR3 DNA sequence: TGTGCCAGCAGCTTGGGGAGGGGTAGATATGGCTACACCTTC.

The J gene is TRBJ2-7, the V gene TRBV5-1; D is undetermined. The V gene's germline CDR1 is SGHRS and CDR2 YFSETQ. Trimming took off 4 bases at V and 5 bases at J, with 16 bases between the two ends. The CDR3 extends over 14 amino acids. CDR3 region: CASSPSRFRHEQYF. CDR3 nucleotide sequence: TGCGCCAGCAGCCCAAGCCGCTTCCGTCACGAGCAGTACTTC. Full variable domain (rest looked up from reference TRBV5-1 and TRBJ2-7): KAGVTQTPRYLIKTRGQQVTLSCSPISGHRSVSWYQQTPGQGLQFLFEYFSETQRNKGNFPGRFSGRQFSNSRSEMNVSTLELGDSALYLCASSPSRFRHEQYFGPGTRLTVT.

The genes are TRBV4-1 and TRBJ2-3, with a tentative D call TRBD1 (6 bases). V lost 3 bases and J lost 9, with 13 bases in between. Germline V gene sequence: CDR1 MGHRA, CDR2 YSYEKL. This CDR3 is built from 13 residues. This CDR3 reads CASSQGRDMTQYF. The CDR3 DNA is TGCGCCAGCAGCCAGGGAAGGGACATGACGCAGTATTTT.

This chain links TRBV30 with TRBJ2-1; D is perhaps TRBD2 (6 bases). Germline V CDR1 and CDR2: GTSNPN, SVGIG (reference sequence). The V and J ends lost 6 bases and 0 bases respectively, with 12 bases between them. The CDR3 length is 14 residues. The CDR3 region is CACETSRSYNEQFF. The CDR3 DNA sequence: TGTGCCTGCGAGACTAGTCGCTCCTACAATGAGCAGTTCTTC.

The chain links TRBV5-8 to TRBJ2-1, with TRBD2 matching over 10 bases. The V gene end was trimmed by 0 bases and the J gene end by 9 bases; junction bases not matched to a gene: 15. CDR3 length: 18 residues. Germline CDR1 SGHTS, CDR2 YDEGEE. The CDR3 is CASSLASVLAGTGGEQFF. The DNA of the CDR3 is TGTGCCAGCAGCTTGGCCTCGGTACTAGCGGGGACCGGCGGTGAGCAGTTCTTC.

J is TRBJ1-3 and V is TRBV2; D unclear. Trimming removed 3 bases at V and 4 bases at J, with 13 bases between. Germline CDR1 and CDR2: SNHLY and FYNNEI. The CDR3 sequence is 15 residues long. In nucleotides, the CDR3 is TGTGCCAGCAGTGAGAGGGAGAAGGTCGGAAACACCATATATTTT. Translating gives CASSEREKVGNTIYF.